A single sample is the source of the 5 T cell receptor beta chains below, sequenced in a study of monozygotic twins with inflammatory bowel disease. TCRdb reprocessed the 5' RACE reads, with one entry per CDR3 protein and no DNA. The sample shows roughly 200,000 distinct CDR3 sequences, and approximately 1.6% sits with its ten largest clones. The sequenced sample was blood. These receptors originate from a human donor with ulcerative colitis or Crohn's disease, or a healthy co-twin of an affected twin (not recorded which).

The chain is built from TRBV6-1 and TRBJ1-2. The CDR3 length is 13 residues. Germline V gene data show CDR1 as MNHNS and CDR2 as SASEGT. CDR3 residues: CASSERSVYGYTF.

This chain links TRBV19 with TRBJ2-1; without DNA, the TCRdb call of TRBD2 cannot be checked. CDR3 size: 15 residues. The germline V gene encodes CDR1 LNHDA and CDR2 SQIVND (reference sequence). The CDR3 protein is CASSVLAGGPNEQFF.

V is TRBV10-3 and J is TRBJ2-3; TCRdb reports TRBD1, a call that lacks DNA to check it against. This CDR3 comprises 14 residues. Germline CDR1 ENHRY, CDR2 SYGVKD. The CDR3 here is CATRDISSPGTQYF.

The CDR3 sequence: CSATPTGGSEKLFF. V and J are TRBV20-1 and TRBJ1-4; TCRdb selects TRBD1, and the lack of DNA leaves this call unchecked. This CDR3 is 14 amino acids long. CDR1 and CDR2 from the germline V gene are DFQATT and SNEGSKA (reference sequence).

The chain recombines TRBV12-3 or TRBV12-4 with TRBJ1-5; the D call of TRBD1 rests on TCRdb alone, since no DNA is present to check it. The CDR3 has 16 amino acids. The CDR3 loop reads CASSSSSGKRNQPQHF.